The subject of this entry is one T cell receptor beta chain. These data come from a study of blood T cell repertoires in COVID-19. V dropped 8 bases and J dropped 5; count of bases not matched to a gene: 9. The CDR3 spans 15 residues. Per the germline V gene, CDR1 is SGHAT and CDR2 is FQNNGV. Methods used by the authors: How many nucleated cells were present was estimated from reference gene primer amplification. Assay used: immunoSEQ multiplex PCR; TCRdb lists only in-frame clones, some missing. Clone size and V and J calls were adopted from that table, with D and trimming inferred from the DNA. The sample lists 200,000 or so clones; around 86% were seen once.

This receptor was taken from a man under 40 in a cohort exposed to, infected with or recovered from COVID-19 (not recorded which). The chain carries TRBV11-2 and TRBJ1-6, with TRBD1 matching over 7 bases. Sequencing was done on a sample of PBMCs or T cells enriched from blood (not recorded which). CDR3 coding DNA: TGTGCCAGCGTGCGTTTGGGACAGAATAATTCACCCCTCCACTTT. Amino acid sequence: CASVRLGQNNSPLHF. Drawing the rest from reference TRBV11-2 and TRBJ1-6, the complete variable domain is EAGVAQSPRYKIIEKRQSVAFWCNPISGHATLYWYQQILGQGPKLLIQFQNNGVVDDSQLPKDRFSAERLKGVDSTLKIQPAKLEDSAVYLCASVRLGQNNSPLHFGNGTRLTVT.